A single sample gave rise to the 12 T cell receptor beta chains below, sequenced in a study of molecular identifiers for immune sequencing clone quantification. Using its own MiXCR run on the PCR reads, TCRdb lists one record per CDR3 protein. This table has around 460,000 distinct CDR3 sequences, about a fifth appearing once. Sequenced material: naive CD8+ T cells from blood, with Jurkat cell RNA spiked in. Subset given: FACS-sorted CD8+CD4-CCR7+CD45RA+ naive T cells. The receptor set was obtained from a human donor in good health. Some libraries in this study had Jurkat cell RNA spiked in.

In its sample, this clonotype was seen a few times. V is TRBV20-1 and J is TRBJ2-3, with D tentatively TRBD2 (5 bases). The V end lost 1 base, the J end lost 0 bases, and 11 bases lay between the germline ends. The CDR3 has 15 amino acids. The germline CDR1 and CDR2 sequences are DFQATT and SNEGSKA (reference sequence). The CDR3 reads CSARAAGKSTDTQYF. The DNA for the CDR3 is TGCAGTGCTAGAGCCGCCGGGAAGAGCACAGATACGCAGTATTTT.

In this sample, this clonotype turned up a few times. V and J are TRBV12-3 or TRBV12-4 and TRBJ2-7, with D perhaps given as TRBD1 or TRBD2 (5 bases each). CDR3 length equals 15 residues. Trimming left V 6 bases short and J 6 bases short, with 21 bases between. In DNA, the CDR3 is TGTGCCAGCAGGTCTCCGGGACCAGCATTTTCCGAGCAGTACTTC. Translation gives CASRSPGPAFSEQYF.

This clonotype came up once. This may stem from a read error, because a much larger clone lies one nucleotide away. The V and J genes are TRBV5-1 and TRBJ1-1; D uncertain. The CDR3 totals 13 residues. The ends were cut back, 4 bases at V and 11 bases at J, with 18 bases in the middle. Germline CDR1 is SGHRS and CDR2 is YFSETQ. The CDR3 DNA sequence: TGCGCCAGCAGCGAAGGATCCCGGCTTGGGGCTTTCTTT. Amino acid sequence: CASSEGSRLGAFF.

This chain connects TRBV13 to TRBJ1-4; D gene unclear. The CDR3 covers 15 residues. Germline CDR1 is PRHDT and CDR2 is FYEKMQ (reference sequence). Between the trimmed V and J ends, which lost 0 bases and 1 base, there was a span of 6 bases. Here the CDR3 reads CASSLGAGTNEKLFF. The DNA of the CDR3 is TGTGCCAGCAGCTTAGGTGCCGGAACTAATGAAAAACTGTTTTTT. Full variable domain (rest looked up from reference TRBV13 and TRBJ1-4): AAGVIQSPRHLIKEKRETATLKCYPIPRHDTVYWYQQGPGQDPQFLISFYEKMQSDKGSIPDRFSAQQFSDYHSELNMSSLELGDSALYFCASSLGAGTNEKLFFGSGTQLSVL.

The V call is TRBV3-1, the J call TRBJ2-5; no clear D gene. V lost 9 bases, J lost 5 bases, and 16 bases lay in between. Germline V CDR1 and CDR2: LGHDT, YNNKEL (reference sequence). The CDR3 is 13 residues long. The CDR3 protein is CASAYLDSETQYF. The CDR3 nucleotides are TGTGCCAGTGCCTACTTAGACTCGGAGACCCAGTACTTC.

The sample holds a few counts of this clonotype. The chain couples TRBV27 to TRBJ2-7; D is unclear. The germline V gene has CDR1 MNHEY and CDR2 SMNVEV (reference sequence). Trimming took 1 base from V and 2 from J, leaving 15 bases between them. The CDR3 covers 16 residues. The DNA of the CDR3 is TGTGCCAGCAGTTTATTAACCCCGGACGGTGCCTACGAGCAGTACTTC. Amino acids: CASSLLTPDGAYEQYF.

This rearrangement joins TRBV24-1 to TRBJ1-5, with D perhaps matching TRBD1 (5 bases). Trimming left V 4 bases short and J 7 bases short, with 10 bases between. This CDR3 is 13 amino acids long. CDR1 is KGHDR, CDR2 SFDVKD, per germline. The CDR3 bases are TGTGCCACCAGTGAGCAGGGCGAACAGCCCCAGCATTTT. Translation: CATSEQGEQPQHF.

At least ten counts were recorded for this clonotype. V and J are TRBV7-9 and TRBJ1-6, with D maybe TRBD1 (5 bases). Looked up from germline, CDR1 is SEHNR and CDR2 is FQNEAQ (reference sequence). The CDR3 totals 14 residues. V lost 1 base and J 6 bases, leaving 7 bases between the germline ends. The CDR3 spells CASSLVGPNSPLHF. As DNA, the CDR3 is TGTGCCAGCAGCTTAGTGGGACCTAATTCACCCCTCCACTTT.

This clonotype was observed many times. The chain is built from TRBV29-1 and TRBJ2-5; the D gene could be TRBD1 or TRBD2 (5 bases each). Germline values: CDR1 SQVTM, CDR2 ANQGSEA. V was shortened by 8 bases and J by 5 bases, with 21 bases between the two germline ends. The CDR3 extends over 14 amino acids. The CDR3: CSSKPGPKVETQYF. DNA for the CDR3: TGCAGCAGCAAGCCGGGACCGAAGGTGGAGACCCAGTACTTC.

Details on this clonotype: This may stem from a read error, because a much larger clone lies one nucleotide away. CDR3 nucleotide sequence: TGCGCCAGCAGCCAAGATCACCTGGGTTCAGATACGCAGTATTTT. It specifies CASSQDHLGSDTQYF. This chain uses TRBV4-3 with TRBJ2-3; D unresolved. CDR3 length: 15 amino acids. Germline assignment: CDR1 LGHNA and CDR2 YSLEER. V shed 0 bases and J shed 4 bases, with 11 bases lying between them.

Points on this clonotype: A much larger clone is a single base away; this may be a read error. The CDR3 sequence: CGARDRDRLYEQYF. As DNA, the CDR3 is TGCGGTGCTAGGGACCGGGACAGACTCTACGAGCAGTACTTC. The V and J genes are TRBV20-1 and TRBJ2-7; 7 nucleotides agree with TRBD1. The CDR3 spans 14 residues. Germline CDR1 DFQATT, CDR2 SNEGSKA (reference sequence).

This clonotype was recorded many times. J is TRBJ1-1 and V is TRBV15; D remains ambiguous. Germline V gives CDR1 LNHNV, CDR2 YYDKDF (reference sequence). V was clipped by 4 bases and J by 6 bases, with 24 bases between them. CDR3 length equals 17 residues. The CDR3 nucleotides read TGTGCCACCAGCACCTCCCCCCAGGAATTAAGTGACGCTGAAGCTTTCTTT. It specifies CATSTSPQELSDAEAFF.